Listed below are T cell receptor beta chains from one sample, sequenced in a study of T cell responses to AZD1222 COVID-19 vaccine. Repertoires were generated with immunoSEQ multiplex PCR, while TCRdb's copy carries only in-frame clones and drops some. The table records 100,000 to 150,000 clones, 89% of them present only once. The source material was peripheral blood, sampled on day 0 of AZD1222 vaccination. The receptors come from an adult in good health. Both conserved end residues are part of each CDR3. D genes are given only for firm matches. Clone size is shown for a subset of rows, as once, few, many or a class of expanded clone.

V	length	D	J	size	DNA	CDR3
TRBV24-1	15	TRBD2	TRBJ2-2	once	TGTGCCACCAGCCGGACTAGCACGAACACCGGGGAGCTGTTTTTT	CATSRTSTNTGELFF
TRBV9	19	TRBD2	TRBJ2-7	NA	TGTGCCAGCAGCGTGGGGACTAGCGGGAATTCTATCGGGTCCTACGAGCAGTACTTC	CASSVGTSGNSIGSYEQYF
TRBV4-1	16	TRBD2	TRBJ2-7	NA	TGCGCCAGCAGCCGGGGACTAGCGGGGAGCTCCTACGAGCAGTACTTC	CASSRGLAGSSYEQYF
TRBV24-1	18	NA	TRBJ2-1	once	TGTGCCACCAGTGTTAGTCGCCCCACAGGGAAACCTTACAATGAGCAGTTCTTC	CATSVSRPTGKPYNEQFF
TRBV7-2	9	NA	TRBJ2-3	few	TGTGCCTGGACAGATACGCAGTATTTT	CAWTDTQYF
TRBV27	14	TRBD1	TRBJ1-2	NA	TGTGCCAGCAGGGGGACAGGGAGTTTAGACGGCTACACCTTC	CASRGTGSLDGYTF
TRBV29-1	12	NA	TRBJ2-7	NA	TGCAGCGTTCTACAGGAGACCTACGAGCAGTACTTC	CSVLQETYEQYF
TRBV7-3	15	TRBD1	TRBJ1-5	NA	TGTGCCAGCAGCTCCACAGGGGGCAGCAATCAGCCCCAGCATTTT	CASSSTGGSNQPQHF
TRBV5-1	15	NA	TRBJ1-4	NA	TGCGCCAGCAGCCCTCTTAGGGGGGGTGATGAAAAACTGTTTTTT	CASSPLRGGDEKLFF
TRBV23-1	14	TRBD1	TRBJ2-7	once	TGCGCCACCATCTTACGGGACAGAGCCTACGAGCAGTACTTC	CATILRDRAYEQYF
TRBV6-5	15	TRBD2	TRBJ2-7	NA	TGTGCCAGCAGTCTACCGACTAGCCTCCCTTACGAGCAGTACTTC	CASSLPTSLPYEQYF
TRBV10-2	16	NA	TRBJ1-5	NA	TGCGCCAGCAGCGACAGGACGGGTTCGAGCAATCAGCCCCAGCATTTT	CASSDRTGSSNQPQHF
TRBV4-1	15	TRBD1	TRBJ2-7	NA	TGCGCCAGCAGCCAAGGGACAGGGGCCGCCTACGAGCAGTACTTC	CASSQGTGAAYEQYF
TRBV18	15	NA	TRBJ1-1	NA	TGTGCCAGCTCACCACCGCGGGCGCGGAACACTGAAGCTTTCTTT	CASSPPRARNTEAFF
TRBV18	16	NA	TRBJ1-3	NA	TGTGCCAGCTCACCAGAGGGTGACTACTCTGGAAACACCATATATTTT	CASSPEGDYSGNTIYF
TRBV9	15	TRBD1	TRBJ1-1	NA	TGTGCCAGCACCCGGGCGACAGGGGTGAACACTGAAGCTTTCTTT	CASTRATGVNTEAFF
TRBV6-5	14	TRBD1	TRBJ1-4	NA	TGTGCCAGCAGGGCCGGGACAGCGAAGGAAAAACTGTTTTTT	CASRAGTAKEKLFF
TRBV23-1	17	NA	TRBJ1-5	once	TGCGCCAGCCCGACTCCCCACAGCTATAGAAGCAATCAGCCCCAGCATTTT	CASPTPHSYRSNQPQHF
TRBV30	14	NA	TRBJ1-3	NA	TGTGCCTGGAGTGTTTCGGGGTCTGGAAACACCATATATTTT	CAWSVSGSGNTIYF
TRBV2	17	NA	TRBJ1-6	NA	TGTGCCAGCAGTGAGGGGCAGGGGACCTCACATAATTCACCCCTCCACTTT	CASSEGQGTSHNSPLHF
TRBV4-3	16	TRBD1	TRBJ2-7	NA	TGCGCCAGCAGCCTCGGGACAGGGGAAGGGCCCTACGAGCAGTACTTC	CASSLGTGEGPYEQYF
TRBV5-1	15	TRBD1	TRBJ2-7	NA	TGCGCCAGCAGCAACCCGGGACAGAGGTCCTACGAGCAGTACTTC	CASSNPGQRSYEQYF
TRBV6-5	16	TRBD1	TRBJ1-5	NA	TGTGCCAGCAGCTACCGGGACAGCAATAGCAATCAGCCCCAGCATTTT	CASSYRDSNSNQPQHF
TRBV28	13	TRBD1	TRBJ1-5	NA	TGTGCCAGCAGGACAGGGGGCAGGGAGCCCCAGCATTTT	CASRTGGREPQHF
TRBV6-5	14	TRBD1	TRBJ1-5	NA	TGTGCCAGCATTATGCAGGGGGTCAATCAGCCCCAGCATTTT	CASIMQGVNQPQHF
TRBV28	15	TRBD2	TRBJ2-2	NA	TGTGCCAGCAGGGGGGAGGGCCGGGGCACCGGGGAGCTGTTTTTT	CASRGEGRGTGELFF
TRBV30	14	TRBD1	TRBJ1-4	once	TGTGCCTGGAGTACAGGGGGGTATGGGGAAAAACTGTTTTTT	CAWSTGGYGEKLFF
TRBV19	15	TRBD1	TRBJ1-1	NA	TGTGCCAGTATCACAGGGGGCTTCTCGGACACTGAAGCTTTCTTT	CASITGGFSDTEAFF
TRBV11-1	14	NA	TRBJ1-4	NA	TGTGCCAGCAGCCTGGCCCAGGGATATGAAAAACTGTTTTTT	CASSLAQGYEKLFF
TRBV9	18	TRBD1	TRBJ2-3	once	TGTGCCAGCAGCGTAGGAGGGGGGACAGGATCTAGCACAGATACGCAGTATTTT	CASSVGGGTGSSTDTQYF
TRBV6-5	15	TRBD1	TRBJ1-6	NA	TGTGCCAGCAGTTACTCGGGACAGGGCTATTCACCCCTCCACTTT	CASSYSGQGYSPLHF
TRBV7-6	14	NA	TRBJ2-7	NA	TGTGCCAGCAGCTTAACAGGGTTGTCGTACGAGCAGTACTTC	CASSLTGLSYEQYF